Below, 14 T cell receptor beta chains from the same sample are listed, as sequenced in a study of read filtering for tumor transcriptome and immune sequencing. This library used around 0.4 ug RNA and molecular barcoded adaptors spanning alpha/delta and beta/gamma chains. TCRdb passed the reads through MiXCR, listing each CDR3 protein once. This sample has fewer than 45,000 distinct CDR3 sequences; 12% occur once, and the top ten carry about 35%. Sequences were obtained from a population of CD138-negative cells sorted from bone marrow. These receptors were taken from a donor at least 40 years old with multiple myeloma.

This clonotype has at least ten counts. The gene calls are TRBV5-1 and TRBJ2-3, with D uncertain. V gave up 0 bases and J gave up 4 bases, with 3 bases separating them. The germline V gene encodes CDR1 SGHRS and CDR2 YFSETQ. This CDR3 has 12 amino acids. CDR3 sequence (DNA): TGCGCCAGCAGCTTGGTGGCAGATACGCAGTATTTT. It codes for CASSLVADTQYF. Looking up the rest from reference TRBV5-1 and TRBJ2-3 gives the full variable domain: KAGVTQTPRYLIKTRGQQVTLSCSPISGHRSVSWYQQTPGQGLQFLFEYFSETQRNKGNFPGRFSGRQFSNSRSEMNVSTLELGDSALYLCASSLVADTQYFGPGTRLTVL.

This clonotype was detected many times. The chain combines TRBV11-1 with TRBJ2-7; no firm D call. The CDR3 consists of 12 residues. The V end lost 3 bases, the J end lost 6 bases, and 9 bases lay between the germline ends. Per germline, CDR1 SGHAT and CDR2 FQDESV (reference sequence). In nucleotides, the CDR3 is TGTGCCAGCAGCTTGGAATATTCCGAGCAGTACTTC. This encodes CASSLEYSEQYF. Variable domain in full (rest from reference TRBV11-1 and TRBJ2-7): EAEVAQSPRYKITEKSQAVAFWCDPISGHATLYWYRQILGQGPELLVQFQDESVVDDSQLPKDRFSAERLKGVDSTLKIQPAELGDSAMYLCASSLEYSEQYFGPGTRLTVT.

In this sample, this clonotype turned up a few times. The chain uses TRBV10-3 and TRBJ2-5, with D perhaps matching TRBD1 or TRBD2 (5 bases each). Trimming stripped 4 bases from V and 2 bases from J, with 20 bases between. CDR3 size: 17 residues. The germline gives CDR1 ENHRY, CDR2 SYGVKD. CDR3 region: CAISGPLGAEGQETQYF. The CDR3 DNA sequence: TGTGCCATCAGTGGCCCCCTGGGCGCCGAGGGGCAAGAGACCCAGTACTTC.

A few counts support this clonotype. Since a much larger clone is just one base distant, this may be a read error. The rearrangement uses TRBV11-2 and TRBJ1-1; no clear D gene. Trimming stripped 1 base from V and 4 bases from J, with 7 bases between. Germline CDR1 SGHAT, CDR2 FQNNGV. This CDR3 contains 13 residues. The chain's CDR3 is CASSLGASTEAFF. The DNA for the CDR3 is TGTGCCAGCAGCTTAGGGGCGAGCACTGAAGCTTTCTTT.

In its sample, this clonotype was seen once. The chain couples TRBV10-3 to TRBJ2-3, with D possibly being TRBD2 (6 bases). Germline V gene sequence: CDR1 ENHRY, CDR2 SYGVKD. The CDR3 runs to 13 residues. Trimming removed 9 bases at V and 2 bases at J, with 12 bases between. In nucleotides, the CDR3 is TGTGCCATTTGGGACTTGTTCACAGATACGCAGTATTTT. Protein sequence: CAIWDLFTDTQYF.

Of note for this clonotype: Just one base apart from a much larger clone, this may be a read error. The rearrangement uses TRBV29-1 and TRBJ2-6, with 9 nucleotides matching TRBD1. The CDR3 is made up of 17 amino acids. Per germline, CDR1 SQVTM and CDR2 ANQGSEA. With 0 bases clipped from V and 2 bases from J, the junction kept 5 bases outside the gene matches. In DNA form, the CDR3 reads TGCAGCGTTGAAGAGAGGGACAGGGTCCCTGGGGCCAACGTCCTGACTTTC. Protein: CSVEERDRVPGANVLTF.

This clonotype was observed many times. The chain combines TRBV5-1 with TRBJ1-6, with D possibly being TRBD1 (5 bases). This CDR3 spans 14 amino acids. Germline V gene data show CDR1 as SGHRS and CDR2 as YFSETQ. The V end lost 0 bases, the J end lost 9 bases, and 10 bases lay between the germline ends. CDR3: CASSLVGLGSPLHF. CDR3 bases: TGCGCCAGCAGCTTGGTGGGACTTGGTTCACCCCTCCACTTT.

Notes on this clonotype: Because the CDR3 is missing its conserved closing phenylalanine or tryptophan, this is likely a read error. The chain couples TRBV10-3 to TRBJ2-1, with 10 nucleotides matching TRBD2. This CDR3 is 15 amino acids long. The germline gives CDR1 ENHRY, CDR2 SYGVKD. CDR3 sequence: CAISASSGGAHEQFL. The CDR3 DNA is TGTGCTATCAGTGCTTCGAGCGGGGGGGCCCATGAGCAGTTCCTC.

This clonotype was recorded many times. This chain connects TRBV7-2 to TRBJ2-4; no firm D call. V was cut by 2 bases and J by 1 base, with 9 bases left in between. The germline CDR1 and CDR2 sequences are SGHTA and FQGNSA. This CDR3 has 15 residues. CDR3 loop: CASSLSGIAKNIQYF. CDR3 bases: TGTGCCAGCAGCTTATCGGGCATCGCCAAAAACATTCAGTACTTC.

In its sample, this clonotype was seen many times. The chain uses TRBV7-8 and TRBJ2-7, with D perhaps TRBD1 (6 bases). Trimming pared 5 bases from V and 6 bases from J, leaving 20 bases between. In germline, CDR1 is SGHVS, CDR2 FQNEAQ. The CDR3 runs 15 residues. CDR3 in amino acids: CASSDVRGSSGEQYF. CDR3 DNA: TGTGCCAGCAGCGACGTTAGGGGGAGCTCCGGCGAGCAGTACTTC.

This clonotype was recorded at least ten times. The rearrangement uses TRBV4-1 and TRBJ2-1, with TRBD2 identical over 11 bases. This CDR3 has 15 residues. Germline lookup yields CDR1 MGHRA and CDR2 YSYEKL. Trimming took 1 base from V and 7 from J; bases not matched to a gene: 3. This chain's CDR3 is CASSQVSGGENEQFF. The CDR3 DNA reads as TGCGCCAGCAGCCAAGTTAGCGGGGGGGAGAATGAGCAGTTCTTC.

This clonotype was recorded many times. The chain couples TRBV2 to TRBJ1-2; the match to TRBD1 covers 9 bases. V trimming: 6 bases; J trimming: 5 bases; junction bases outside the gene matches: 4. The CDR3 sequence is 13 residues long. CDR1 and CDR2 (germline): SNHLY, FYNNEI. The CDR3 nucleotides read TGTGCCAGCAGGAGAGGACAGGGGTATGGCTACACCTTC. Translating it yields CASRRGQGYGYTF.

As to this clonotype: Given a much more abundant clone one base away, this may be a read error. The chain links TRBV23-1 to TRBJ1-2, with unresolved D. TRBV23-1 is placed among ORFs of uncertain function. The CDR3 is made up of 14 amino acids. Trimming took 2 bases from V and 0 from J, leaving 7 bases between them. CDR3 loop: CASSQESPNYGYTF. The CDR3 bases are TGCGCCAGCAGTCAAGAGAGCCCTAACTATGGCTACACCTTC.

This clonotype showed up many times. The gene calls are TRBV20-1 and TRBJ2-3; D call uncertain. The V and J ends lost 6 bases and 0 bases respectively, with 13 bases between them. Germline CDR1 DFQATT, CDR2 SNEGSKA (reference sequence). The CDR3 runs 14 residues. CDR3 bases: TGCAGTGCCCTACATCAACCTAGCACAGATACGCAGTATTTT. It encodes CSALHQPSTDTQYF.